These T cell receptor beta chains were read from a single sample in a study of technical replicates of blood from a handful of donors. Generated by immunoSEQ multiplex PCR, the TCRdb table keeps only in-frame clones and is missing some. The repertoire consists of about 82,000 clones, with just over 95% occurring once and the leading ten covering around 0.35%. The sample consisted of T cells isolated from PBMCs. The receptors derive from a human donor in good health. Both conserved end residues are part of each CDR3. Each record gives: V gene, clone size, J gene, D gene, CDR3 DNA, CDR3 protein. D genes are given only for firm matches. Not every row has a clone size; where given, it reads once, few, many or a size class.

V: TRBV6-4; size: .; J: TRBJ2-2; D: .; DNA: TGTGCCAGCAGTGATGGAGGGAGAAGGCGAGGGGATGGGGAGCTGTTTTTT; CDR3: CASSDGGRRRGDGELFF
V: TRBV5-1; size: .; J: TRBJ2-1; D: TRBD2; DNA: TGCGCCAGCAGCTGGACTAGCGGGAGGGCCGGCAATGAGCAGTTCTTC; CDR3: CASSWTSGRAGNEQFF
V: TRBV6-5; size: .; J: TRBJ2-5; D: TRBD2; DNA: TGTGCCAGCACCCGGGCTAGCGGGGGAAAAGAGACCCAGTACTTC; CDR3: CASTRASGGKETQYF
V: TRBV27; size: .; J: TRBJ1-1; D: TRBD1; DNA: TGTGCCAGCAGTCGGGGACAGTTGAACACTGAAGCTTTCTTT; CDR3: CASSRGQLNTEAFF
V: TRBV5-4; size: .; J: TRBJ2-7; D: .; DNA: TGTGCCAGCCAAATCCGTGGGAGCTACGAGCAGTACTTC; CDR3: CASQIRGSYEQYF
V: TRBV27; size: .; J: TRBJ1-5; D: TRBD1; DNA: TGTGCCAGCAGTTTAATACCAGGGGGAGTACAGCCCCAGCATTTT; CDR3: CASSLIPGGVQPQHF
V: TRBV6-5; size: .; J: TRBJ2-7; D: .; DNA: TGTGCCAGCAGTTACGAGGATAGGGAGCAGTACTTC; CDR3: CASSYEDREQYF
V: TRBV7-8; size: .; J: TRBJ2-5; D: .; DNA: TGTGCCAGCAGCTTTTCCTACGAGACCCAGTACTTC; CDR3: CASSFSYETQYF
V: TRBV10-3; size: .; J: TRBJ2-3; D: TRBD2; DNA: TGTGCCATCAGTATAGCGGGAGTTGAAGATACGCAGTATTTT; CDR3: CAISIAGVEDTQYF
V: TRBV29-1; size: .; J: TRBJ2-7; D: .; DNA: TGCAGCGTTAGAATTAGAGTCGACGAGCAGTACTTC; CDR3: CSVRIRVDEQYF
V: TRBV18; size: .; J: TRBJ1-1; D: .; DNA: TGTGCCAGCTTTCGGGGTATTGGGGACACTGAAGCTTTCTTT; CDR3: CASFRGIGDTEAFF
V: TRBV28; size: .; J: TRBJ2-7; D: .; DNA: TGTGCCAGCAGCCGAGGTCTTTACGAGCAGTACTTC; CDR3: CASSRGLYEQYF
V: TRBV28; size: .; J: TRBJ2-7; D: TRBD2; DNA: TGTGCCAGCAGATCACTAGCGAGAGGCCCCTACGAGCAGTACTTC; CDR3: CASRSLARGPYEQYF
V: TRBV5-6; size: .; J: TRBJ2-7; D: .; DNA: TGTGCCAGCAATCTTCGCGGGTTCTACGAGCAGTACTTC; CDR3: CASNLRGFYEQYF
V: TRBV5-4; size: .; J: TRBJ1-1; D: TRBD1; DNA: TGTGCCAGCAGCCAGACAGGGGTGGGGACTGAAGCTTTCTTT; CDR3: CASSQTGVGTEAFF
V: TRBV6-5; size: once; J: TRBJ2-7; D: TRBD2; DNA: TGTGCCAGCAGCCAAGGACTAGCGGGAGTCCACGAGCAGTACTTC; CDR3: CASSQGLAGVHEQYF
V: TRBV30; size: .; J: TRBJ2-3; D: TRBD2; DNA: TGTGCCTGGAGTTATACTAGCGGGAGGGCCTTT; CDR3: CAWSYTSGRAF